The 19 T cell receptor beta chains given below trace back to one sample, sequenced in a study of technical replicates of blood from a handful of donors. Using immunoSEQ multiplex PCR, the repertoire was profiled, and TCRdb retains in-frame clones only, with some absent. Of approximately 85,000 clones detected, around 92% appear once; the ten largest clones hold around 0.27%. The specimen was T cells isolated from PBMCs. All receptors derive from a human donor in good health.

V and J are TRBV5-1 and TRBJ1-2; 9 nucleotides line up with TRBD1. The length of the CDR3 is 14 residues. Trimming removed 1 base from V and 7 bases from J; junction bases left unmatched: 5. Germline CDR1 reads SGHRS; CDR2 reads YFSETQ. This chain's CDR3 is CASSLKGTGSGYTF. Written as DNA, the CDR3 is TGCGCCAGCAGCTTGAAAGGGACAGGGAGTGGCTACACCTTC.

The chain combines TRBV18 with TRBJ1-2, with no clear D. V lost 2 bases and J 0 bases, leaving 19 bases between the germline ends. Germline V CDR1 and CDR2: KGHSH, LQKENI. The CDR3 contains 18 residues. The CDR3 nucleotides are TGTGCCAGCTCACCAGGTCTCATTTCCCGACAAGCTAACTATGGCTACACCTTC. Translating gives CASSPGLISRQANYGYTF.

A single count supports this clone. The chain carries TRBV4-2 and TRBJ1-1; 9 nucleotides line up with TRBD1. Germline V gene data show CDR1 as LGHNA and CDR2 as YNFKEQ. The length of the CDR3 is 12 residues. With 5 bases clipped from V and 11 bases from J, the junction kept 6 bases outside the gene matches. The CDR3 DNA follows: TGTGCCAGCAGCTTGGGAGGACAGGGGGCTTTCTTT. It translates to CASSLGGQGAFF.

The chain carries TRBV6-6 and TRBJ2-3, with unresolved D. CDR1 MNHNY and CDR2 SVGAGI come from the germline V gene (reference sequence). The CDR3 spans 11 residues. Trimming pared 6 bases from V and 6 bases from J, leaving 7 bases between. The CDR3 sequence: CASREWDTQYF. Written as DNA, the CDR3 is TGTGCCAGCAGAGAGTGGGATACGCAGTATTTT.

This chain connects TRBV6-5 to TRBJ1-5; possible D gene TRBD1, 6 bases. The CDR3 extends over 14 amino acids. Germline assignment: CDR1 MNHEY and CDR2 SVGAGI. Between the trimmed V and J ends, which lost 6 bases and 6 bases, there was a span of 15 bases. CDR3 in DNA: TGTGCCAGCAGCAGGATACAGGGAAGTCAGCCCCAGCATTTT. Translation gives CASSRIQGSQPQHF.

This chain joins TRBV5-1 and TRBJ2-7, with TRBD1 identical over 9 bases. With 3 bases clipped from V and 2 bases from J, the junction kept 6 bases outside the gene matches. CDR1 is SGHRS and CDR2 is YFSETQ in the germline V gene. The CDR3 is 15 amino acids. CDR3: CASSSDRGTTYEQYF. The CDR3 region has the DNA TGCGCCAGCAGCTCCGACAGGGGGACTACCTACGAGCAGTACTTC.

CDR3 residues: CASSSFADSPYNEQFF. CDR3 bases: TGTGCCAGCAGCTCGTTTGCGGATTCACCCTACAATGAGCAGTTCTTC. The chain combines TRBV11-2 with TRBJ2-1; no firm D call. Germline lookup yields CDR1 SGHAT and CDR2 FQNNGV. Trimming removed 4 bases at V and 2 bases at J, with 15 bases between. The CDR3 is 16 amino acids.

CDR3 region: CASSQGGEGYGYTF. CDR3 DNA sequence: TGTGCCAGCAGCCAAGGGGGTGAAGGCTATGGCTACACCTTC. The V and J genes are TRBV7-9 and TRBJ1-2; maybe TRBD1 (6 bases). This CDR3 spans 14 amino acids. Trimming took off 5 bases at V and 4 bases at J, with 14 bases between the two ends. Germline assignment: CDR1 SEHNR and CDR2 FQNEAQ (reference sequence).

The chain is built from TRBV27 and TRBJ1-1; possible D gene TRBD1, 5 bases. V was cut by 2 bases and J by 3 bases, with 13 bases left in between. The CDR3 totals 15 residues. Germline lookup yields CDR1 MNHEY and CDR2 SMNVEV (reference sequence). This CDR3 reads CASSLNYRRHTEAFF. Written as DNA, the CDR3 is TGTGCCAGCAGTTTAAACTACAGGAGACACACTGAAGCTTTCTTT.

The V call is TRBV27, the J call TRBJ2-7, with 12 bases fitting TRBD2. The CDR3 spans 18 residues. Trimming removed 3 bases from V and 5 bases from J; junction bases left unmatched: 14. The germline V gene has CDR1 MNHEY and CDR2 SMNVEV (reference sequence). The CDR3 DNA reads TGTGCCAGCAGTTTGACTAGCGGGAGTCTCTCTCGCCGTCACGAGCAGTACTTC. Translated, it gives CASSLTSGSLSRRHEQYF.

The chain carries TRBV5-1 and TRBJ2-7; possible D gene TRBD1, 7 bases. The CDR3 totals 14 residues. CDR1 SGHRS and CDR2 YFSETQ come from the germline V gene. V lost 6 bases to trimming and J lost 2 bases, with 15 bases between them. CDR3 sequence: CASNPGDSPYEQYF. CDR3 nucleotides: TGCGCCAGCAATCCGGGGGACAGTCCCTACGAGCAGTACTTC. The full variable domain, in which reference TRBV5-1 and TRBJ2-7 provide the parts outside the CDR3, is KAGVTQTPRYLIKTRGQQVTLSCSPISGHRSVSWYQQTPGQGLQFLFEYFSETQRNKGNFPGRFSGRQFSNSRSEMNVSTLELGDSALYLCASNPGDSPYEQYFGPGTRLTVT.

CDR3 DNA sequence: TGTGCCAGCAGCTTAGTAGCGGGAGGCTACAATGAGCAGTTCTTC. Amino acid sequence: CASSLVAGGYNEQFF. V gene TRBV11-2 combines with J gene TRBJ2-1; 10 positions agree with TRBD2. Germline CDR1 SGHAT, CDR2 FQNNGV. Trimming removed 1 base from V and 3 bases from J; junction bases left unmatched: 0. The CDR3 has 15 amino acids.

The CDR3 sequence: CASSLGQGSYEQYF. DNA of the CDR3: TGTGCCAGTAGTCTCGGACAGGGTAGCTACGAGCAGTACTTC. V and J are TRBV19 and TRBJ2-7; 8 bases agree with TRBD1. V lost 5 bases and J lost 3; bases outside the gene matches: 6. Germline-derived CDR1 and CDR2 are LNHDA and SQIVND (reference sequence). The CDR3 length is 14 residues.

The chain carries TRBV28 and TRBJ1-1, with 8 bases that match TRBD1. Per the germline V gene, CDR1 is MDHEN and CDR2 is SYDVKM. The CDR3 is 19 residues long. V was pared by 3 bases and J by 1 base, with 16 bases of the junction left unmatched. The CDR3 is CASSLGVGQGARRNTEAFF. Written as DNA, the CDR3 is TGTGCCAGCAGTTTGGGTGTGGGGCAGGGGGCGAGAAGGAACACTGAAGCTTTCTTT.

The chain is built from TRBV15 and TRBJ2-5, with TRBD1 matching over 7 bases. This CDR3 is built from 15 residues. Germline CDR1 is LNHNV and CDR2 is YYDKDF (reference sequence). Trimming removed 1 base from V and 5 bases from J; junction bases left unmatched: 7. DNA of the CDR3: TGTGCCACCAGCAGAGTATCAGGGGGTCGGGAGACCCAGTACTTC. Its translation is CATSRVSGGRETQYF.

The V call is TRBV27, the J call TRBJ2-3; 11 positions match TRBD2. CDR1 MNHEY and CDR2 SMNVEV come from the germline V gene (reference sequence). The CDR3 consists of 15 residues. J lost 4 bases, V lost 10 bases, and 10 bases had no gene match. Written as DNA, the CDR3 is TGTGCCACGAGGCTAGCGGGGGGCCCCCCAGATACGCAGTATTTT. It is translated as CATRLAGGPPDTQYF.

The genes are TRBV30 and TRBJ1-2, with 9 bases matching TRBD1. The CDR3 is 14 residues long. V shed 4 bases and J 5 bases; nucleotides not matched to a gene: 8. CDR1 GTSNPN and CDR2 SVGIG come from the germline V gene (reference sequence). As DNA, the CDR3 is TGTGCCTGGAAAGGGACAGGGTATGGTTATGGCTACACCTTC. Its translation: CAWKGTGYGYGYTF.

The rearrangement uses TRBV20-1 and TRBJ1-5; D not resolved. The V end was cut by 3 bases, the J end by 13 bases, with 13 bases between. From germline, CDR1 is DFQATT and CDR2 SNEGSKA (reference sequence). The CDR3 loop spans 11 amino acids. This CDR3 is CSASEVAIQHF. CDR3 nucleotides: TGCAGTGCTAGTGAGGTGGCCATACAGCATTTT.

The CDR3 region is CASSGTPSYNEQFF. The CDR3 DNA sequence: TGTGCCAGTAGCGGGACACCCTCCTACAATGAGCAGTTCTTC. The chain has TRBV27 and TRBJ2-1, with 8 bases fitting TRBD2. This CDR3 has 14 residues. J was trimmed by 0 bases and V by 9 bases; bases with no gene match: 4. Germline V gene data show CDR1 as MNHEY and CDR2 as SMNVEV (reference sequence).